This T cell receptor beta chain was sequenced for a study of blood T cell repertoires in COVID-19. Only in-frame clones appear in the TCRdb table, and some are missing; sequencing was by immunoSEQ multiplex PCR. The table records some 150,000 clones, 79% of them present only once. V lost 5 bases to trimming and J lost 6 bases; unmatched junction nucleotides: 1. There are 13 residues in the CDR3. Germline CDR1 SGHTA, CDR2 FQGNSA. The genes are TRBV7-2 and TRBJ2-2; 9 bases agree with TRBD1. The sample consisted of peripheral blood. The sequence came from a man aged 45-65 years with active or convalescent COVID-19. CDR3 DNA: TGTGCCAGCAGCCGACAGGGGGCCGGGGAGCTGTTTTTT. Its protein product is CASSRQGAGELFF. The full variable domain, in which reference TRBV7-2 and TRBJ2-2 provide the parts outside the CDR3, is GAGVSQSPSNKVTEKGKDVELRCDPISGHTALYWYRQSLGQGLEFLIYFQGNSAPDKSGLPSDRFSAERTGGSVSTLTIQRTQQEDSAVYLCASSRQGAGELFFGEGSRLTVL.